This T cell receptor beta chain derives from a study of blood T cell repertoires in COVID-19. Original processing methods: Reference gene primers were amplified, and this amplification served to estimate nucleated cell counts. Assay: immunoSEQ multiplex PCR; the TCRdb copy retains only in-frame clones and omits some. For V, J and clone size, that table is used; D and trimming come from the DNA. The top ten clones hold under 4% of a sample with some 530,000 clones, 70% to 90% of them seen once. This clone occurred a few times. The sequenced material came from peripheral blood. The sequence derives from a human donor in a cohort sampled during active COVID-19.

CDR3 DNA sequence: TGTGCCAGCAGCTTCTTTGGGACAGGGGTGACCGGGGAGCTGTTTTTT. Encoded protein: CASSFFGTGVTGELFF. The chain is built from TRBV7-9 and TRBJ2-2; 10 bases are shared with TRBD1. Germline V lookup: CDR1 SEHNR, CDR2 FQNEAQ (reference sequence). V shed 3 bases, J shed 5 bases, and the junction held 6 bases outside the gene matches. CDR3 length equals 16 residues. The complete variable domain, with remaining parts taken from reference TRBV7-9 and TRBJ2-2, reads DTGVSQNPRHKITKRGQNVTFRCDPISEHNRLYWYRQTLGQGPEFLTYFQNEAQLEKSRLLSDRFSAERPKGSFSTLEIQRTEQGDSAMYLCASSFFGTGVTGELFFGEGSRLTVL.